This TCR beta chain was identified during a study of cytomegalovirus exposure and HLA in healthy donors. General observations from the study: TCR beta chains numbering 164 were designated cytomegalovirus-associated. TCR clusters originating in the first cohort tended to co-occur in the 100 to 150 validation repertoires, according to a later analysis.

On this clone: Its specificity is unknown.

TCRdb's table, derived via immunoSEQ multiplex PCR, lists solely in-frame clones and lacks some. This table holds about 92,000 clones, 85% to 95% found once. The CDR3 runs to 18 residues. The TCR sequence derives from a young woman in good health and CMV-seropositive. The chain has TRBV21-1 and TRBJ1-1; the D call of TRBD1 is as the table states it, not checked on the DNA. TRBV21-1 is annotated as a pseudogene. Sample: PBMCs. The CDR3: CASSTWDRRYLVETEAFF. CDR3 DNA: TGTGCCAGCAGCACTTGGGACAGACGATACTTAGTAGAGACTGAAGCTTTCTTT.